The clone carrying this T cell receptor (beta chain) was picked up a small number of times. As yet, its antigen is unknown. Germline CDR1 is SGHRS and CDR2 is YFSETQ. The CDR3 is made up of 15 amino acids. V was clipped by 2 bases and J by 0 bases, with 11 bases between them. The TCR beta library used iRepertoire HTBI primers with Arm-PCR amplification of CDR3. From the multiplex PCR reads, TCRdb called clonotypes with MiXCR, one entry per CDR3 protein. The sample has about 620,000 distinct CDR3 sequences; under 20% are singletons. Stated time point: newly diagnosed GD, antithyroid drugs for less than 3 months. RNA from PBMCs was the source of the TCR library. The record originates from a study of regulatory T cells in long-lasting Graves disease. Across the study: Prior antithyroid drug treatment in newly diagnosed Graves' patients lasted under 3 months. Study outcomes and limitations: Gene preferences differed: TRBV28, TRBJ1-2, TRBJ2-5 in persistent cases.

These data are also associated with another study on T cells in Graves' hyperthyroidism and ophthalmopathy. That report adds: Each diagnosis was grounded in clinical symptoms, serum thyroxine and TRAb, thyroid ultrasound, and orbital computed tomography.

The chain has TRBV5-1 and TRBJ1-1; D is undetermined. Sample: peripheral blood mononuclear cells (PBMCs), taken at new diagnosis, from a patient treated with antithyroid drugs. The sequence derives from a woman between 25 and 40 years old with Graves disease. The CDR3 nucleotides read TGCGCCAGCAGCTTTGTCTACACCTTGAACACTGAAGCTTTCTTT. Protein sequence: CASSFVYTLNTEAFF. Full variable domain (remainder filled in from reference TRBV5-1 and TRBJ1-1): KAGVTQTPRYLIKTRGQQVTLSCSPISGHRSVSWYQQTPGQGLQFLFEYFSETQRNKGNFPGRFSGRQFSNSRSEMNVSTLELGDSALYLCASSFVYTLNTEAFFGQGTRLTVV.